One sample yielded the 21 T cell receptor beta chains listed below, sequenced in a study of cytomegalovirus exposure and HLA in healthy donors. Some clones are missing from TCRdb's copy, which holds only in-frame ones; the method was immunoSEQ multiplex PCR. The sample holds about 160,000 clones; approximately 86% are singletons and the top ten take around 2.1%. Input material: PBMCs. The receptors here all came from a woman between 18 and 29 years old in good health and CMV-seronegative.

The sample holds one count of this clone. CDR3 protein: CASSTGYGYTF. The CDR3 DNA is TGTGCCAGCAGCACGGGCTATGGCTACACCTTC. This sequence joins TRBV5-6 and TRBJ1-2; D unresolved. This CDR3 region has 11 residues. Germline assignment: CDR1 SGHDT and CDR2 YYEEEE. The germline V and J ends were trimmed by 4 bases and 4 bases, with 5 bases remaining between them.

The rearrangement joins TRBV19 to TRBJ1-1, with 10 bases lining up with TRBD1. The V and J ends lost 5 bases and 3 bases, in that order; junction bases with no gene match: 0. Germline V gene sequence: CDR1 LNHDA, CDR2 SQIVND (reference sequence). The CDR3 has 13 amino acids. The DNA for the CDR3 is TGTGCCAGTAGTGGACAGGGGGACACTGAAGCTTTCTTT. This codes for CASSGQGDTEAFF. Supplemented by reference TRBV19 and TRBJ1-1, the full variable domain reads DGGITQSPKYLFRKEGQNVTLSCEQNLNHDAMYWYRQDPGQGLRLIYYSQIVNDFQKGDIAEGYSVSREKKESFPLTVTSAQKNPTAFYLCASSGQGDTEAFFGQGTRLTVV.

The V gene is TRBV29-1, the J gene TRBJ1-2; TRBD1 aligns across 8 bases. CDR1 and CDR2 from the germline V gene are SQVTM and ANQGSEA. J lost 2 bases, V lost 4 bases, and 6 bases had no gene match. The CDR3 is made up of 14 amino acids. CDR3 DNA sequence: TGCAGCGTTGCGAACCGGGACAGGAACTATGGCTACACCTTC. The encoded protein is CSVANRDRNYGYTF. Together with reference TRBV29-1 and TRBJ1-2, the CDR3 gives the full variable domain: SAVISQKPSRDICQRGTSLTIQCQVDSQVTMMFWYRQQPGQSLTLIATANQGSEATYESGFVIDKFPISRPNLTFSTLTVSNMSPEDSSIYLCSVANRDRNYGYTFGSGTRLTVV.

This clone was observed a handful of times. The J gene is TRBJ2-1, the V gene TRBV14, with D unclear. Trimming pared 1 base from V and 0 bases from J, leaving 7 bases between. CDR3 size: 15 residues. The germline gives CDR1 SGHDN, CDR2 FVKESK. CDR3 residues: CASSQGASSYNEQFF. CDR3 nucleotide sequence: TGTGCCAGCAGCCAAGGGGCAAGCTCCTACAATGAGCAGTTCTTC.

The CDR3 protein is CSVEGGVQGYTF. CDR3 DNA: TGCAGCGTTGAGGGGGGGGTTCAGGGCTACACCTTC. The rearrangement links TRBV29-1 to TRBJ1-2, with D possibly TRBD1 on 5 matching bases. Germline-derived CDR1 and CDR2 are SQVTM and ANQGSEA. Trimming left V 3 bases short and J 8 bases short, with 13 bases between. CDR3 size: 12 residues.

The V call is TRBV4-1, the J call TRBJ2-1; D might be TRBD1 (5 bases). V was clipped by 0 bases and J by 12 bases, with 12 bases between them. Looked up from germline, CDR1 is MGHRA and CDR2 is YSYEKL. The CDR3 runs to 13 residues. The CDR3 loop reads CASSQDQGWGQFF. CDR3 in DNA: TGCGCCAGCAGCCAAGATCAGGGCTGGGGGCAGTTCTTC.

This chain connects TRBV9 to TRBJ2-7; TRBD1 matches 7 bases. This CDR3 spans 17 amino acids. The V segment lost 0 bases and the J segment 0 bases; nucleotides outside the gene matches: 9. The germline CDR1 and CDR2 sequences are SGDLS and YYNGEE. The CDR3 spells CASSVGRGTESSYEQYF. As DNA, the CDR3 is TGTGCCAGCAGCGTAGGAAGAGGGACAGAGAGCTCCTACGAGCAGTACTTC.

For this clone: This same CDR3 is encoded by further DNA sequences in the sample. This chain joins TRBV4-3 and TRBJ2-2, with 7 bases that match TRBD1. V lost 0 bases to trimming and J lost 4 bases; unmatched junction nucleotides: 2. CDR1 and CDR2 from the germline V gene are LGHNA and YSLEER. The CDR3 length is 15 residues. The CDR3 DNA sequence: TGCGCCAGCAGCCAAGAAGGGGGCCGCACCGGGGAGCTGTTTTTT. It is translated as CASSQEGGRTGELFF.

This chain joins TRBV7-2 and TRBJ2-7; 13 nucleotides agree with TRBD2. From germline, CDR1 is SGHTA and CDR2 FQGNSA. Trimming took 5 bases from V and 6 from J; bases not matched to a gene: 16. The CDR3 sequence is 18 residues long. The CDR3 region is CASSEFLLAGGPSPEQYF. The CDR3 DNA follows: TGTGCCAGCAGCGAGTTTTTACTAGCGGGAGGGCCTTCACCCGAGCAGTACTTC. The variable domain in full, completed from reference TRBV7-2 and TRBJ2-7, reads GAGVSQSPSNKVTEKGKDVELRCDPISGHTALYWYRQSLGQGLEFLIYFQGNSAPDKSGLPSDRFSAERTGGSVSTLTIQRTQQEDSAVYLCASSEFLLAGGPSPEQYFGPGTRLTVT.

The rearrangement uses TRBV5-6 and TRBJ2-3; a possible D gene is TRBD1 (6 bases). Germline lookup yields CDR1 SGHDT and CDR2 YYEEEE. This CDR3 is built from 15 residues. The V and J ends lost 3 bases and 5 bases respectively, with 16 bases between them. The CDR3 spells CASSSGQIVLDTQYF. The DNA of the CDR3 is TGTGCCAGCAGCTCTGGACAGATAGTATTAGATACGCAGTATTTT.

This chain links TRBV27 with TRBJ2-1; D is ambiguous. The CDR3 totals 13 residues. V lost 2 bases to trimming and J lost 4 bases, with 6 bases between them. Germline-derived CDR1 and CDR2 are MNHEY and SMNVEV (reference sequence). The CDR3 nucleotides are TGTGCCAGCAGTTTAAATCAGTACAATGAGCAGTTCTTC. This codes for CASSLNQYNEQFF.

V is TRBV30 and J is TRBJ2-3; 8 positions match TRBD1. The CDR3 extends over 14 amino acids. Germline V lookup: CDR1 GTSNPN, CDR2 SVGIG (reference sequence). V trimming: 1 base; J trimming: 4 bases; junction bases outside the gene matches: 4. CDR3 DNA: TGTGCCTGGAGTGACAGGGGGAGTGCAGATACGCAGTATTTT. Its translation: CAWSDRGSADTQYF.

This chain uses TRBV4-3 with TRBJ2-2; TRBD2 aligns across 8 bases. The CDR3 runs 15 residues. V lost 4 bases, J lost 2 bases, and 3 bases stayed unmatched. The V gene's germline CDR1 is LGHNA and CDR2 YSLEER. For the CDR3, the DNA is TGCGCCAGCAGCCCGACTAGCGACAACACCGGGGAGCTGTTTTTT. Translated, it gives CASSPTSDNTGELFF.

This clone was found once. The chain employs TRBV7-2 and TRBJ2-3; TRBD2 agrees at 9 bases. This CDR3 comprises 18 residues. Per germline, CDR1 SGHTA and CDR2 FQGNSA. V dropped 0 bases and J dropped 3; count of bases not matched to a gene: 10. Written as DNA, the CDR3 is TGTGCCAGCAGCTTAGCGTCGGTAGCGGGAGCGTTGACAGATACGCAGTATTTT. Protein product: CASSLASVAGALTDTQYF.

Here the CDR3 DNA reads TGTGCCAGTACCAGGGGATCCATGAACACTGAAGCTTTCTTT. It is translated as CASTRGSMNTEAFF. This rearrangement joins TRBV19 to TRBJ1-1; D perhaps matches TRBD1 (6 bases). Per germline, CDR1 LNHDA and CDR2 SQIVND (reference sequence). With 7 bases removed from V and 0 bases from J, the gap between germline ends came to 12 bases. The CDR3 loop spans 14 amino acids.

There are a few counts of this clone. The rearrangement links TRBV5-1 to TRBJ2-2, with D unclear. Germline assignment: CDR1 SGHRS and CDR2 YFSETQ. The V end was cut by 0 bases, the J end by 4 bases, with 10 bases between. There are 15 residues in the CDR3. The CDR3 DNA sequence: TGCGCCAGCAGCTTGGCCAGTCGAGGCACCGGGGAGCTGTTTTTT. Protein sequence: CASSLASRGTGELFF.

The chain is built from TRBV27 and TRBJ2-1, with D possibly matching TRBD2 (6 bases). The CDR3 has 20 residues. V lost 3 bases to trimming and J lost 4 bases, with 28 bases between them. Germline V lookup: CDR1 MNHEY, CDR2 SMNVEV (reference sequence). The DNA of the CDR3 is TGTGCCAGCAGTTTTTCCACGCGGGGCACCGAGCAGCCGACGTACAATGAGCAGTTCTTC. Protein product: CASSFSTRGTEQPTYNEQFF.

Only one count was recorded for this clone. V usage is TRBV27 and J usage is TRBJ1-2, with 7 bases lining up with TRBD1. The length of the CDR3 is 14 residues. Germline loops: CDR1 MNHEY, CDR2 SMNVEV (reference sequence). V shed 6 bases, J shed 8 bases, and the junction held 12 bases outside the gene matches. CDR3 sequence: CASSRNTGESGYTF. The CDR3 DNA reads TGTGCCAGCAGCCGGAACACAGGGGAGAGCGGCTACACCTTC.

The genes are TRBV7-8 and TRBJ2-2, with TRBD2 matching over 7 bases. Trimming took 8 bases from V and 8 from J; bases not matched to a gene: 8. The CDR3 length is 13 residues. Germline V CDR1 and CDR2: SGHVS, FQNEAQ. CDR3 sequence reads: CASGRAFGGELFF. The CDR3 nucleotides are TGTGCCAGCGGGAGGGCCTTCGGAGGGGAGCTGTTTTTT.

This chain's CDR3 is CASSLGQSHSGANVLTF. The CDR3 bases are TGTGCCAGCAGCTTGGGCCAGTCCCACTCTGGGGCCAACGTCCTGACTTTC. The J gene is TRBJ2-6, the V gene TRBV5-5; no definite D call. Trimming took 0 bases from V and 0 from J, leaving 10 bases between them. Germline V CDR1 and CDR2: SGHKS, YYEKEE (reference sequence). CDR3 length: 17 amino acids.

V is TRBV11-3 and J is TRBJ2-1; 8 positions agree with TRBD1. The CDR3 has 14 residues. Trimming removed 5 bases from V and 8 bases from J; junction bases left unmatched: 8. Looked up from germline, CDR1 is SGHNT and CDR2 is YENEEA. The CDR3 region is CASSLQGVRDEQFF. In DNA, the CDR3 is TGTGCCAGCAGCCTACAGGGGGTTCGGGATGAGCAGTTCTTC.